One sample yielded the 32 T cell receptor beta chains listed below, sequenced in a study of post-analysis software for immune sequencing data. These TCRs are of unknown antigen specificity. Whole-study findings and limits: When patients were compared with controls, 4 or 5 TRBV segments were more frequent, TRBV5-6, TRBV5-1 and TRBV20-1 among them.

The library was made from cDNA and included unique molecular identifiers. TCRdb analysed the PCR reads with MiXCR anew, one entry per CDR3 protein. The table includes roughly 570,000 distinct CDR3 sequences, 34% detected once. Input material: blood. These receptors all come from a girl aged 2 to 17 with multiple sclerosis.

The CDR3 loop reads CASSLEGSVYEQYF. In DNA form, the CDR3 reads TGTGCCAGCAGCTTAGAGGGGAGCGTCTACGAGCAGTACTTC. This chain connects TRBV7-3 to TRBJ2-7; D is tentatively TRBD1 or TRBD2 (5 bases each). The CDR3 length is 14 residues. Germline CDR1 is SGHTA and CDR2 is FQGTGA. The V and J ends lost 2 bases and 3 bases respectively, with 11 bases between them.

Comments on this clonotype: An end of the junction differs from the germline gene, which may be a read error. The genes are TRBV6-6 and TRBJ2-5, with TRBD2 as a possible D gene (5 bases). Germline V CDR1 and CDR2: MNHNY, SVGAGI (reference sequence). This CDR3 is built from 12 residues. The CDR3 is CASGRGREAQYF. DNA of the CDR3: TGTGCCAGCGGCCGGGGAAGAGAGGCCCAGTACTTC.

This chain links TRBV20-1 with TRBJ2-7; no clear D. V lost 3 bases to trimming and J lost 2 bases, with 11 bases between them. Germline V lookup: CDR1 DFQATT, CDR2 SNEGSKA (reference sequence). The CDR3 covers 13 residues. This CDR3 reads CSASLSPTYEQYF. CDR3 bases: TGCAGTGCTAGTCTTAGCCCCACCTACGAGCAGTACTTC.

This clonotype appeared a single time. The chain is built from TRBV10-3 and TRBJ2-2, with a tentative D call TRBD2 (5 bases). Germline V lookup: CDR1 ENHRY, CDR2 SYGVKD. With 2 bases removed from V and 7 bases from J, the gap between germline ends came to 11 bases. CDR3 length: 14 residues. This CDR3 reads CAISEVVGNGELFF. CDR3 sequence (DNA): TGTGCCATCAGTGAGGTCGTCGGGAACGGGGAGCTGTTTTTT.

The gene calls are TRBV3-1 and TRBJ2-1; tentative D call: TRBD1 (5 bases). From germline, CDR1 is LGHDT and CDR2 YNNKEL (reference sequence). The CDR3 is made up of 14 amino acids. V was clipped by 0 bases and J by 6 bases, with 9 bases between them. As DNA, the CDR3 is TGTGCCAGCAGCCAAGAGCAGGGTACCAATGAGCAGTTCTTC. Protein: CASSQEQGTNEQFF.

This clonotype was counted only a few times. This chain's CDR3 is CASSLGAGTLYNEQFF. CDR3 bases: TGCGCCAGCAGCTTGGGGGCAGGGACTCTCTACAATGAGCAGTTCTTC. V and J are TRBV5-1 and TRBJ2-1, with D perhaps TRBD2 (6 bases). Germline lookup yields CDR1 SGHRS and CDR2 YFSETQ. The CDR3 covers 16 residues. V was trimmed by 0 bases and J by 3 bases, leaving 13 bases between them.

A word on this clonotype: Sequence at one end of the junction differs from germline and may be a read error. The chain recombines TRBV3-1 with TRBJ2-5; TRBD2 agrees at 7 bases. The J call is in doubt because the DNA end fits TRBJ2-7 better. The length of the CDR3 is 12 residues. Germline V CDR1 and CDR2: LGHDT, YNNKEL (reference sequence). CDR3: CVSSQRGGEQYF. Here the CDR3 DNA reads TGTGTCAGCAGCCAGCGGGGAGGCGAGCAGTACTTC.

This clonotype was found a few times. This chain links TRBV6-1 with TRBJ2-5; 11 bases are shared with TRBD2. The CDR3 spans 14 residues. V was clipped by 7 bases and J by 7 bases; unmatched bases: 8. Germline V CDR1 and CDR2: MNHNS, SASEGT. The CDR3 region is CASMQLAGARTQYF. CDR3 in DNA: TGTGCCAGCATGCAACTAGCGGGGGCTAGGACCCAGTACTTC.

This sequence joins TRBV12-3 or TRBV12-4 and TRBJ2-5; D may be TRBD1 or TRBD2 (5 bases each). The V gene lost 6 bases and the J gene lost 5 bases, with 13 bases spanning the gap. The CDR3 loop spans 13 amino acids. The CDR3 loop is CASSRGDRETQYF. CDR3 DNA sequence: TGTGCCAGCAGCCGTGGGGACCGCGAGACCCAGTACTTC.

Of note for this clonotype: The junction does not match germline at one end; this may be a read error. The chain is built from TRBV13 and TRBJ2-1, with 10 bases lining up with TRBD2. The CDR3 has 17 amino acids. Per germline, CDR1 PRHDT and CDR2 FYEKMQ (reference sequence). In DNA, the CDR3 is TGTGCCAGCAGCCTAGGGCCTCGGACTAGCGGCTACAATGAGCAGTTCTTC. It is translated as CASSLGPRTSGYNEQFF.

In its sample, this clonotype was seen a few times. This sequence joins TRBV20-1 and TRBJ1-5; D is unresolved. V lost 3 bases and J lost 6, with 12 bases in between. This CDR3 is 13 amino acids long. Germline V gene sequence: CDR1 DFQATT, CDR2 SNEGSKA (reference sequence). CDR3 coding DNA: TGCAGTGCTAGGCCGGGAGAAGGTCAGCCCCAGCATTTT. Protein: CSARPGEGQPQHF.

The rearrangement joins TRBV5-1 to TRBJ2-2, with TRBD1 matching 11 bases. The V segment lost 2 bases and the J segment 5 bases; nucleotides outside the gene matches: 2. The CDR3 is 15 amino acids. From germline, CDR1 is SGHRS and CDR2 YFSETQ. The CDR3 sequence is CASSFGQGATGELFF. The CDR3 DNA reads TGCGCCAGCAGCTTCGGACAGGGGGCAACCGGGGAGCTGTTTTTT. The full variable domain, rest sourced from reference TRBV5-1 and TRBJ2-2, is KAGVTQTPRYLIKTRGQQVTLSCSPISGHRSVSWYQQTPGQGLQFLFEYFSETQRNKGNFPGRFSGRQFSNSRSEMNVSTLELGDSALYLCASSFGQGATGELFFGEGSRLTVL.

The genes are TRBV7-8 and TRBJ2-5; 8 positions match TRBD2. Germline trimming cut 5 bases from V and 2 bases from J; bases unmatched to any gene: 7. The length of the CDR3 is 15 residues. CDR1 is SGHVS and CDR2 is FQNEAQ in the germline V gene. DNA of the CDR3: TGTGCCAGCAGCCCGCGGGTAGCGGGGCAAGAGACCCAGTACTTC. This sequence encodes CASSPRVAGQETQYF.

This clonotype was recorded once. This chain connects TRBV7-2 to TRBJ1-1; the match to TRBD1 covers 9 bases. This CDR3 is built from 12 residues. After removal of 3 bases from V and 8 bases from J, the junction contained 1 base not matched to a gene. Germline lookup yields CDR1 SGHTA and CDR2 FQGNSA. CDR3 DNA sequence: TGTGCCAGCAGCTTCGACAGGGGGGAAGCTTTCTTT. Protein: CASSFDRGEAFF.

The V gene is TRBV4-1, the J gene TRBJ1-4; D is unresolved. This CDR3 is 12 amino acids long. Germline assignment: CDR1 MGHRA and CDR2 YSYEKL. The V and J ends lost 3 bases and 5 bases respectively, with 4 bases between them. The CDR3 region is CASSQGNEKLFF. The CDR3 DNA is TGCGCCAGCAGCCAGGGGAATGAAAAACTGTTTTTT.

This clonotype was detected a few times. V and J are TRBV5-1 and TRBJ2-4; TRBD1 agrees at 7 bases. The DNA end favors TRBJ2-7, so the J call may be wrong. The CDR3 is 16 amino acids. CDR1 is SGHRS and CDR2 is YFSETQ in the germline V gene. CDR3 residues: CASTGVSGTESYEQYF. CDR3 nucleotide sequence: TGCGCCAGCACCGGAGTGTCCGGGACAGAGAGCTACGAGCAGTACTTC.

The rearrangement uses TRBV6-2 or TRBV6-3 and TRBJ1-2; D might be TRBD1 (6 bases). Trimming removed 7 bases at V and 4 bases at J, with 19 bases between. Per germline, CDR1 MNHEY and CDR2 SVGEGT. This CDR3 region has 15 residues. Here the CDR3 reads CASTYRASGSYGYTF. Here the CDR3 DNA reads TGTGCCAGCACATACAGGGCAAGTGGAAGCTATGGCTACACCTTC.

This clonotype came up a few times. The rearrangement links TRBV7-9 to TRBJ2-5, with TRBD1 matching over 10 bases. The V gene's germline CDR1 is SEHNR and CDR2 FQNEAQ (reference sequence). J gave up 4 bases and V 3 bases, and 5 bases lay outside the gene matches. The CDR3 has 15 residues. CDR3 residues: CASSFGQGVAETQYF. In DNA form, the CDR3 reads TGTGCCAGCAGCTTCGGACAGGGGGTTGCAGAGACCCAGTACTTC.

The gene calls are TRBV25-1 and TRBJ2-1, with 13 bases identical to TRBD2. Germline V gene sequence: CDR1 MGHDK, CDR2 SYGVNS. The trim removed 3 bases at V and 8 bases at J, leaving 13 bases unmatched. CDR3 length: 18 amino acids. CDR3 in amino acids: CASSDEGTSGGVLDEQFF. As DNA, the CDR3 is TGTGCCAGCAGTGATGAAGGAACTAGCGGGGGGGTCCTTGATGAGCAGTTCTTC.

The gene calls are TRBV6-1 and TRBJ2-5; D might be TRBD2 (6 bases). V was clipped by 1 base and J by 11 bases, with 17 bases between them. CDR3 length: 14 residues. CDR1 is MNHNS, CDR2 SASEGT, per germline. This CDR3 reads CASSEGVRVGRQYF. The CDR3 bases are TGTGCCAGCAGTGAAGGCGTCAGGGTAGGGAGGCAGTACTTC.

This clonotype was counted a few times. The V gene is TRBV7-9, the J gene TRBJ2-5; unclear D gene. The CDR3 runs 14 residues. Germline assignment: CDR1 SEHNR and CDR2 FQNEAQ (reference sequence). V lost 6 bases, J lost 1 base, and 12 bases lay in between. The CDR3 DNA follows: TGTGCCAGCAGATCCAGGCTTGTCCAAGAGACCCAGTACTTC. Translation: CASRSRLVQETQYF.

J is TRBJ2-3 and V is TRBV20-1; a possible D gene is TRBD2 (6 bases). The CDR3 consists of 14 residues. V lost 2 bases to trimming and J lost 1 base, with 10 bases between them. Germline V gives CDR1 DFQATT, CDR2 SNEGSKA (reference sequence). CDR3 amino acids: CSARRPSGTDTQYF. CDR3 coding DNA: TGCAGTGCTAGAAGGCCTAGCGGCACAGATACGCAGTATTTT.

This chain connects TRBV5-1 to TRBJ2-5; D is perhaps TRBD1 (6 bases). The CDR3 is made up of 14 amino acids. V dropped 5 bases and J dropped 4 bases, with 15 bases sitting between them. Germline V gives CDR1 SGHRS, CDR2 YFSETQ. The CDR3: CASRERQAPETQYF. The CDR3 DNA sequence: TGCGCCAGCAGGGAGAGACAGGCCCCAGAGACCCAGTACTTC.

V usage is TRBV29-1 and J usage is TRBJ2-1, with 10 bases aligning to TRBD1. Per germline, CDR1 SQVTM and CDR2 ANQGSEA. The CDR3 is 15 residues long. The V and J ends lost 4 bases and 5 bases, in that order; junction bases with no gene match: 8. CDR3 sequence reads: CSVAKGTGVNNEQFF. CDR3 sequence (DNA): TGCAGCGTTGCGAAGGGGACAGGGGTCAACAATGAGCAGTTCTTC.

The genes are TRBV6-5 and TRBJ1-5; no clear D. CDR1 and CDR2 from the germline V gene are MNHEY and SVGAGI. The CDR3 spans 13 residues. The V end lost 2 bases, the J end lost 1 base, and 3 bases lay between the germline ends. CDR3 nucleotide sequence: TGTGCCAGCAGTTACGAGAGCAATCAGCCCCAGCATTTT. Its protein product is CASSYESNQPQHF.

There are a few counts of this clonotype. V is TRBV5-1 and J is TRBJ1-2, with TRBD1 matching 10 bases. With 3 bases clipped from V and 2 bases from J, the junction kept 1 base outside the gene matches. The V gene's germline CDR1 is SGHRS and CDR2 YFSETQ. This CDR3 is built from 14 residues. DNA for the CDR3: TGCGCCAGCAGCTGGACAGGGGGGAACTATGGCTACACCTTC. The encoded protein is CASSWTGGNYGYTF.

The V call is TRBV6-4, the J call TRBJ2-3; D not certain. This CDR3 comprises 14 residues. Looked up from germline, CDR1 is MRHNA and CDR2 is SNTAGT. The ends were cut back, 9 bases at V and 0 bases at J, with 13 bases in the middle. Here the CDR3 reads CASRAQPSTDTQYF. DNA of the CDR3: TGTGCCAGTCGGGCTCAGCCCAGCACAGATACGCAGTATTTT.

The chain is built from TRBV5-6 and TRBJ1-5; no firm D call. Germline values: CDR1 SGHDT, CDR2 YYEEEE. This CDR3 is 16 amino acids long. The V gene lost 0 bases and the J gene lost 0 bases, with 10 bases spanning the gap. DNA for the CDR3: TGTGCCAGCAGCTTGGCCCCTGGCATTAGCAATCAGCCCCAGCATTTT. Translating it yields CASSLAPGISNQPQHF.

This clonotype came up a few times. The chain joins TRBV29-1 to TRBJ2-7, with D maybe TRBD1 (6 bases). Per germline, CDR1 SQVTM and CDR2 ANQGSEA. The CDR3 contains 15 residues. Trimming took 6 bases from V and 3 from J, leaving 21 bases between them. Here the CDR3 DNA reads TGCAGCGTCTATTACAGGGAAGAGGGTGGCTACGAGCAGTACTTC. It codes for CSVYYREEGGYEQYF.

This clonotype was seen a handful of times. The rearrangement joins TRBV6-5 to TRBJ1-1; 10 positions match TRBD1. This CDR3 contains 16 residues. The V segment lost 1 base and the J segment 1 base; nucleotides outside the gene matches: 3. CDR1 and CDR2 (germline): MNHEY, SVGAGI. CDR3 nucleotide sequence: TGTGCCAGCAGTTACTACCGGGACAGGGGGAACACTGAAGCTTTCTTT. Encoded protein: CASSYYRDRGNTEAFF.

This clonotype has at least ten counts. The V gene is TRBV29-1, the J gene TRBJ2-3; D not resolved. This CDR3 contains 14 residues. Trimming removed 7 bases from V and 0 bases from J, with 14 bases in between. The germline V gene encodes CDR1 SQVTM and CDR2 ANQGSEA. DNA of the CDR3: TGCAGCGCCTCGACAACCCAGAGCACAGATACGCAGTATTTT. Amino acid sequence: CSASTTQSTDTQYF.

The chain carries TRBV3-1 and TRBJ1-2; 7 bases fit TRBD1. Trimming took 0 bases from V and 7 from J; bases not matched to a gene: 8. The CDR3 has 15 amino acids. The germline V gene has CDR1 LGHDT and CDR2 YNNKEL (reference sequence). The CDR3 is CASSQDLVRGAGYTF. The CDR3, as DNA: TGTGCCAGCAGCCAAGATCTCGTCAGGGGGGCTGGCTACACCTTC.